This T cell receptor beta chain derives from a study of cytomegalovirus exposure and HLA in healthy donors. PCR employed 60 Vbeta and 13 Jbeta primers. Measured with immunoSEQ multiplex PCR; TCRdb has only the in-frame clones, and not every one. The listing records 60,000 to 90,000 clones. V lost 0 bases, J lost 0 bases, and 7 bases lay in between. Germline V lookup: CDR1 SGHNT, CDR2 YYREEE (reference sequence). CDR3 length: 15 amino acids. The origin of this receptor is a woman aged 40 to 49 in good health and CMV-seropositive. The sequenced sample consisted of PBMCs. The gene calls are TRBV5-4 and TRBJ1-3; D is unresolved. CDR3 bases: TGTGCCAGCAGCTTGGACACAGCCTCTGGAAACACCATATATTTT. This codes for CASSLDTASGNTIYF.